The present T cell receptor beta chain was sequenced within a study of human T cells and chemical hapten exposure. For the study at large: Alopecia areata, totalis or universalis was found in mostly female patients.

As to time point: pre-sensitization, week 0. Treatment indicated: therapeutic diphenylcyclopropenone sensitization with weekly scalp DPC. Blood collection took place prior to placing each patch test. MiXCR, run by TCRdb on the RACE reads, gives a single entry per CDR3 protein. The top ten clones hold approximately 8.2% of a sample with about 350,000 distinct CDR3 sequences, around 5.5% of them seen once. On this clonotype itself: Its antigen is not identified.

Study results and limitations: Following DPC sensitization, TCRs present above 1 in 1000 frequency showed no change.

V shed 4 bases and J shed 1 base, with 17 bases lying between them. CDR3 length: 17 amino acids. Germline CDR1 and CDR2: LGHNA and YSLEER. The material sequenced was whole blood, taken in connection with sensitization to the hapten diphenylcyclopropenone (DPC). The sequence was obtained from a woman between 18 and 29 years old with alopecia areata. Some clones in this sample may be carry-over from other donors' samples. V gene TRBV4-3 combines with J gene TRBJ2-1, with a possible D match to TRBD2 (6 bases). The CDR3 DNA is TGCGCCAGCAGCCTCGGCCGCACTAGCAGGTCCTACAATGAGCAGTTCTTC. Its translation: CASSLGRTSRSYNEQFF.